These T cell receptor beta chains were read from a single sample in a study of cytomegalovirus exposure and HLA in healthy donors. The method was immunoSEQ multiplex PCR; TCRdb's version includes in-frame clones alone and lacks a portion of them. The table lists 90,000 to 120,000 clones, roughly 87% of them singletons. The sample comprised PBMCs. The source of these receptors is a young man in good health and CMV-seropositive. Both conserved end residues are part of each CDR3. D genes are given only for firm matches. Clone size is given for some rows only: seen once, a few or many times, or a class if the clone is expanded.

TGTGCCAGCAGCCAAGGGCCCGGGGGGCCTAGCACAGATACGCAGTATTTT | CASSQGPGGPSTDTQYF | . | TRBV4-2 | . | TRBJ2-3
TGTGCCAGCAGCCCCGGGACAAATAATTCACCCCTCCACTTT | CASSPGTNNSPLHF | . | TRBV11-2 | . | TRBJ1-6
TGTGCCAGCTCACCACCCCTCACATTGAACACTGAAGCTTTCTTT | CASSPPLTLNTEAFF | few | TRBV18 | . | TRBJ1-1
TGTGCCAGCAGTTTAGACAGGGTCGAGCAGTACTTC | CASSLDRVEQYF | . | TRBV11-3 | TRBD1 | TRBJ2-7
TGTGCCAGCAGCTTAGGCGCCGACAGACCCAATGGCTACACCTTC | CASSLGADRPNGYTF | . | TRBV7-9 | . | TRBJ1-2
TGTGCCAGCAGCTCGGGATCTCATGGCAAAGATACGCAGTATTTT | CASSSGSHGKDTQYF | . | TRBV7-9 | . | TRBJ2-3
TGTGCCAGCAGTTACGTCGGTAGCACAGATACGCAGTATTTT | CASSYVGSTDTQYF | . | TRBV6-6 | . | TRBJ2-3
TGTGCCAGCAGCAGCCACTCCGGGACAACTAATTCACCCCTCCACTTT | CASSSHSGTTNSPLHF | . | TRBV21-1 | . | TRBJ1-6
TGTGCCAGTAGTCCAGGGGGCACGGGGTCCTACGAGCAGTACTTC | CASSPGGTGSYEQYF | . | TRBV19 | TRBD1 | TRBJ2-7
TGTGCCAGTAGCGCAGGGGCTAGAACGTTGACTGAAGCTTTCTTT | CASSAGARTLTEAFF | . | TRBV19 | . | TRBJ1-1
TGCGCCAGCCTATCCACCCCCAGGGGTATTCAGCCCCAGCATTTT | CASLSTPRGIQPQHF | . | TRBV5-1 | . | TRBJ1-5
TGTGCCAGCAGGCCGGGACAGGGGACCCACGAGCAGTACTTC | CASRPGQGTHEQYF | . | TRBV6-1 | TRBD1 | TRBJ2-7
TGCGCCAGCATGAGGGGGCAGGCCTCACCCCTCCACTTT | CASMRGQASPLHF | . | TRBV10-1 | TRBD1 | TRBJ1-6
TGTGCCAGCAGCTCTTTCCCCCCGGGACAGGGGGGCACTGAAGCTTTCTTT | CASSSFPPGQGGTEAFF | . | TRBV9 | TRBD1 | TRBJ1-1
TGTGCCAGCAGTCGAGATCTGACCGGGACTGCCTACAATGAGCAGTTCTTC | CASSRDLTGTAYNEQFF | . | TRBV27 | . | TRBJ2-1
TGTGCCATCAGAGGGGGGGATAATTCACCCCTCCACTTT | CAIRGGDNSPLHF | . | TRBV10-3 | . | TRBJ1-6
TGTGCCAGCAGTCCCGGGACAGGGGGTAATGAAAAACTGTTTTTT | CASSPGTGGNEKLFF | . | TRBV6-1 | TRBD1 | TRBJ1-4
TGTGCCAGCAGTCTACAGTTAATTAATTCACCCCTCCACTTT | CASSLQLINSPLHF | . | TRBV6-5 | . | TRBJ1-6
TGTGCCAGCAGTCCAGGACAGGGGGCATACTCCTACAATGAGCAGTTCTTC | CASSPGQGAYSYNEQFF | . | TRBV5-4 | TRBD1 | TRBJ2-1
TGTGCCAGCAGCTTCACAGGGATCACTGAAGCTTTCTTT | CASSFTGITEAFF | . | TRBV5-4 | . | TRBJ1-1
TGTGCCAGCAGCCCCCCGGGACAGGGGAATGGGGCCAACGTCCTGACTTTC | CASSPPGQGNGANVLTF | few | TRBV5-4 | TRBD1 | TRBJ2-6
TGTGCCAGCAGCTCGTTACAGGGGGCCTACGAGCAGTACTTC | CASSSLQGAYEQYF | . | TRBV11-1 | TRBD1 | TRBJ2-7
TGCGCCAGCCGTACTTTGGCAGGGGATTCCGGCTACACCTTC | CASRTLAGDSGYTF | . | TRBV5-1 | . | TRBJ1-2
TGTGCCAGCAGCTGGGGACAGGGGGCGATTACTGAAGCTTTCTTT | CASSWGQGAITEAFF | . | TRBV7-9 | TRBD1 | TRBJ1-1
TGTGCCAGCAGCTTGTGGGGCGGCAATCAGCCCCAGCATTTT | CASSLWGGNQPQHF | . | TRBV5-5 | . | TRBJ1-5
TGTGCCAGTAGTATAGACGTACCAGGGGCGGGCGGCTACACCTTC | CASSIDVPGAGGYTF | few | TRBV19 | . | TRBJ1-2
TGTGCCAGTAACCCTAGCGGGGGCGGTGCCCGTCAGTACTTC | CASNPSGGGARQYF | . | TRBV19 | TRBD2 | TRBJ2-5